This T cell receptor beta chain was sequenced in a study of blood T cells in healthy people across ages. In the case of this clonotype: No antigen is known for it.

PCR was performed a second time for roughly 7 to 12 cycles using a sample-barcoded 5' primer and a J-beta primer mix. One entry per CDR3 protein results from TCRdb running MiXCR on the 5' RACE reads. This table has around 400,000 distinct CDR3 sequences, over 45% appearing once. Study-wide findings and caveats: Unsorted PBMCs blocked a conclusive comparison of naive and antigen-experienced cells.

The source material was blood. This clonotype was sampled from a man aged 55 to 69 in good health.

This CDR3 is CASSLGEQRSPGELFF. The CDR3 DNA reads as TGTGCCAGCAGCCTGGGGGAGCAGAGGTCCCCCGGGGAGCTGTTTTTT. This chain joins TRBV12-3 or TRBV12-4 and TRBJ2-2; D possibly uses TRBD1 or TRBD2 (5 bases each). The V end lost 6 bases, the J end lost 6 bases, and 20 bases lay between the germline ends. The CDR3 runs 16 residues.